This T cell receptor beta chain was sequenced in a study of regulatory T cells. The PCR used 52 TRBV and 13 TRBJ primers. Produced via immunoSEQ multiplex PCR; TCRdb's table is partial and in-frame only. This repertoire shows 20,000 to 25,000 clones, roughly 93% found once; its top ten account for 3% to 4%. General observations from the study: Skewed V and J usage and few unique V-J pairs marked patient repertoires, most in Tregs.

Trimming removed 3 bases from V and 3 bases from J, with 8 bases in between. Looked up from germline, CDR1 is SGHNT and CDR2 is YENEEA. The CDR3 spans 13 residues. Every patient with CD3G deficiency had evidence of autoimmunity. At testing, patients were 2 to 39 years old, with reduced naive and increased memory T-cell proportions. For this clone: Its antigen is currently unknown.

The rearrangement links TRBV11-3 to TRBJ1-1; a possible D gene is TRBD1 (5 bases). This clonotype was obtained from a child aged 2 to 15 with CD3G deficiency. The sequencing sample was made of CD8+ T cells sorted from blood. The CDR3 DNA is TGTGCCAGCAGCTTTACAGGAGACACTGAAGCTTTCTTT. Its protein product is CASSFTGDTEAFF.